Listed here is a single T cell receptor beta chain. Read coverage stops 3 residues before the CDR3 terminus; the germline J gene supplies the remainder. The data originate from a study of T cells in women clearing cervical HPV infection. Using immunoSEQ multiplex PCR, the repertoire was profiled, and TCRdb retains in-frame clones only, with some absent. This table lists 20,000 to 25,000 clones. This CDR3 contains 13 residues. The V segment lost 0 bases and the J segment 4 bases; nucleotides outside the gene matches: 3. From germline, CDR1 is DFQATT and CDR2 SNEGSKA (reference sequence). The source material was blood buffy coat. The chain combines TRBV20-1 with TRBJ2-7; 7 bases are shared with TRBD2. The sequence was obtained from a woman aged 18 to 69 with a cervical HPV16 infection that either progressed to CIN3+ or cleared (not recorded which). The part of the CDR3 DNA that was read is TGCAGTGCTAGAGATTGGGGGGGGTACGAG. Translating it yields CSARDWGGYE. In full, the CDR3 is CSARDWGGYEQYF.